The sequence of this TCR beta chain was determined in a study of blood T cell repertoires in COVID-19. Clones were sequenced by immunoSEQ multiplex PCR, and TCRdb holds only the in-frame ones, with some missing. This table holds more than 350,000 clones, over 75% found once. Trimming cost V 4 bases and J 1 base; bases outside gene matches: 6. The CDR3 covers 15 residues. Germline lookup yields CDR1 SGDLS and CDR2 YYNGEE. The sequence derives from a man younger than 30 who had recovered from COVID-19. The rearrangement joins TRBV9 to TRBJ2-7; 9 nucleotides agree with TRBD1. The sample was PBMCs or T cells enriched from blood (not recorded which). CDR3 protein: CASSPLDRGSYEQYF. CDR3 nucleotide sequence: TGTGCCAGCAGCCCCTTAGACAGGGGGTCCTACGAGCAGTACTTC.